The 25 T cell receptor beta chains in this list originate from one sample, sequenced in a study of blood T cells in healthy people across ages. A second roughly 6 to 12 cycle PCR used barcoded and J-beta primers. MiXCR was run by TCRdb on the 5' RACE reads, yielding one entry per CDR3 protein. The data hold about 1.1 million distinct CDR3 sequences, with approximately 38% observed a single time. What was sequenced was blood. The receptor source for this set is a man younger than 30 in good health.

This chain connects TRBV4-1 to TRBJ2-1, with D perhaps TRBD2 (5 bases). Germline loops: CDR1 MGHRA, CDR2 YSYEKL. The CDR3 has 14 amino acids. Trimming removed 4 bases at V and 9 bases at J, with 16 bases between. CDR3 coding DNA: TGCGCCAGCAGCCTAGGCCTAAACGCGGGTGAGCAGTTCTTC. It specifies CASSLGLNAGEQFF.

The CDR3 DNA reads TGTGCCAGCAGCGTAGGCTATGGGGTCCGCAATGAGCAGTACTTC. Its protein is CASSVGYGVRNEQYF. The chain joins TRBV9 to TRBJ2-7; no clear D. Germline lookup yields CDR1 SGDLS and CDR2 YYNGEE. Deletions cut 0 bases from V and 7 bases from J, with 17 bases between. The CDR3 contains 15 residues.

This chain links TRBV10-3 with TRBJ1-1; D remains ambiguous. The germline CDR1 and CDR2 sequences are ENHRY and SYGVKD. This CDR3 is 13 amino acids long. Deletions cut 4 bases from V and 2 bases from J, with 8 bases between. CDR3 nucleotides: TGTGCCATCAGTGCCACTCCAAACACTGAAGCTTTCTTT. It codes for CAISATPNTEAFF.

The rearrangement links TRBV14 to TRBJ2-3; the D is unclear. V gave up 3 bases and J gave up 6 bases, with 16 bases separating them. The germline gives CDR1 SGHDN, CDR2 FVKESK. CDR3 length equals 15 residues. In DNA, the CDR3 is TGTGCCAGCAGCCACACGACATCCCGTATCGATACGCAGTATTTT. It encodes CASSHTTSRIDTQYF. The whole variable domain, remainder taken from reference TRBV14 and TRBJ2-3, is EAGVTQFPSHSVIEKGQTVTLRCDPISGHDNLYWYRRVMGKEIKFLLHFVKESKQDESGMPNNRFLAERTGGTYSTLKVQPAELEDSGVYFCASSHTTSRIDTQYFGPGTRLTVL.

On this clonotype itself: A single base separates this from a much larger clone, so it may be a read error. This rearrangement joins TRBV7-3 to TRBJ1-5; D is undetermined. CDR3 length: 11 amino acids. V dropped 4 bases and J dropped 5 bases, with 3 bases sitting between them. CDR1 SGHTA and CDR2 FQGTGA come from the germline V gene. The CDR3 DNA sequence: TGTGCCAGCAGCTGCTATCAGCCCCAGCATTTT. The encoded protein is CASSCYQPQHF.

The genes are TRBV5-4 and TRBJ2-5; D not certain. The DNA end is a closer match to TRBJ2-7, so the J assignment may be wrong. This CDR3 comprises 14 residues. Per germline, CDR1 SGHNT and CDR2 YYREEE (reference sequence). CDR3 sequence reads: CASSLGLEACEQYF. The DNA for the CDR3 is TGTGCCAGCAGCTTGGGGCTAGAAGCCTGCGAGCAGTACTTC.

This clonotype was found a few times. As DNA, the CDR3 is TGTGCCATCAGTGTTGCGGGGGCCCAAAGTAATGAGCAGTTCTTC. Residues: CAISVAGAQSNEQFF. The J gene is TRBJ2-1, the V gene TRBV10-3, with D perhaps matching TRBD2 (7 bases). V gave up 4 bases and J gave up 7 bases, with 17 bases separating them. There are 15 residues in the CDR3. Germline V gene sequence: CDR1 ENHRY, CDR2 SYGVKD.

The CDR3 region is CASSLNQGWSEQYF. CDR3 DNA: TGTGCCAGCAGCTTAAATCAGGGGTGGAGTGAGCAGTACTTC. The chain uses TRBV7-3 and TRBJ2-7; maybe TRBD1 (6 bases). V was clipped by 1 base and J by 7 bases, with 14 bases between them. Germline V CDR1 and CDR2: SGHTA, FQGTGA. The CDR3 extends over 14 amino acids.

The chain combines TRBV24-1 with TRBJ2-1; D gene unclear. V lost 1 base and J 5 bases, leaving 5 bases between the germline ends. Germline CDR1 reads KGHDR; CDR2 reads SFDVKD. This CDR3 comprises 13 residues. CDR3 in amino acids: CATSDFPNNEQFF. CDR3 bases: TGTGCCACCAGTGATTTCCCCAACAATGAGCAGTTCTTC.

The V call is TRBV20-1, the J call TRBJ2-1, with 8 bases lining up with TRBD1. The closer fit of TRBJ2-7 to the DNA end suggests the J call may be wrong. The CDR3 loop spans 15 amino acids. Germline assignment: CDR1 DFQATT and CDR2 SNEGSKA (reference sequence). The CDR3 region is CSASGRGLKYNEQYF. CDR3 nucleotide sequence: TGCAGTGCTAGTGGCAGGGGGCTGAAGTACAATGAGCAGTACTTC.

This clonotype was observed a handful of times. The chain joins TRBV9 to TRBJ1-1, with D uncertain. Germline V CDR1 and CDR2: SGDLS, YYNGEE. The CDR3 consists of 15 residues. The V end was cut by 0 bases, the J end by 1 base, with 10 bases between. The CDR3 region is CASSVEPSSNTEAFF. In nucleotides, the CDR3 is TGTGCCAGCAGCGTAGAGCCCAGTTCGAACACTGAAGCTTTCTTT.

There are a few counts of this clonotype. The chain joins TRBV7-9 to TRBJ1-2; D not resolved. V dropped 5 bases and J dropped 2 bases, with 12 bases sitting between them. Germline CDR1 SEHNR, CDR2 FQNEAQ (reference sequence). This CDR3 has 14 residues. This chain's CDR3 is CASSPMNRNYGYTF. DNA for the CDR3: TGTGCCAGCAGCCCCATGAACAGAAACTATGGCTACACCTTC.

This clonotype turned up a few times. This chain connects TRBV9 to TRBJ1-1; tentative D call: TRBD1 (5 bases). This CDR3 spans 14 amino acids. Germline CDR1 and CDR2: SGDLS and YYNGEE. The V end was cut by 4 bases, the J end by 7 bases, with 17 bases between. CDR3 sequence reads: CASSQGAGVLEAFF. CDR3 bases: TGTGCCAGCAGCCAAGGGGCGGGGGTCCTTGAAGCTTTCTTT.

V gene TRBV21-1 combines with J gene TRBJ1-2. TRBV21-1 has pseudogene status. The CDR3 contains 15 residues. CDR3 residues: CASTSPMGVGDGYTF. The CDR3 bases are TGTGCCAGCACCTCCCCAATGGGTGTCGGAGATGGCTACACCTTC.

This clonotype came up a few times. The rearrangement uses TRBV20-1 and TRBJ1-6; weak D call: TRBD1 (6 bases). The CDR3 is made up of 13 amino acids. Per the germline V gene, CDR1 is DFQATT and CDR2 is SNEGSKA (reference sequence). Trimming removed 3 bases from V and 4 bases from J, with 7 bases in between. The CDR3 bases are TGCAGTGCTAGGACAGGATATAATTCACCCCTCCACTTT. Translated, it gives CSARTGYNSPLHF.

This clonotype was detected a few times. The V call is TRBV20-1, the J call TRBJ1-1, with 7 bases identical to TRBD1. Germline assignment: CDR1 DFQATT and CDR2 SNEGSKA (reference sequence). J was trimmed by 4 bases and V by 6 bases; bases with no gene match: 8. The CDR3 spans 13 residues. For the CDR3, the DNA is TGCAGTGCCAAGAGCCACAGGGGCACTGAAGCTTTCTTT. This encodes CSAKSHRGTEAFF.

This sequence joins TRBV25-1 and TRBJ2-3; possible D gene TRBD2, 5 bases. The CDR3 has 17 residues. Germline V gene data show CDR1 as MGHDK and CDR2 as SYGVNS. Trimming removed 3 bases from V and 1 base from J, with 17 bases in between. CDR3 in DNA: TGTGCCAGCAGTGATGACTTCGGAGGAGTCGGCACAGATACGCAGTATTTT. Its protein product is CASSDDFGGVGTDTQYF.

This clonotype was counted between two and nine times. This chain uses TRBV7-2 with TRBJ2-5; D is possibly TRBD1 (5 bases). The germline V gene has CDR1 SGHTA and CDR2 FQGNSA. V lost 0 bases and J lost 1, with 9 bases in between. The CDR3 length is 15 residues. The CDR3 DNA follows: TGTGCCAGCAGCTTAGCGGGGCCCGGCCAAGAGACCCAGTACTTC. As protein: CASSLAGPGQETQYF.

The chain is built from TRBV12-3 or TRBV12-4 and TRBJ1-2, with TRBD1 matching over 8 bases. The CDR3 totals 16 residues. J was trimmed by 7 bases and V by 6 bases; bases with no gene match: 16. CDR3 sequence reads: CASSLGQGVRIVGYTF. CDR3 nucleotide sequence: TGTGCCAGCAGCCTTGGACAGGGTGTGAGGATCGTTGGCTACACCTTC.

V is TRBV7-9 and J is TRBJ2-3; 7 bases agree with TRBD1. From germline, CDR1 is SEHNR and CDR2 FQNEAQ (reference sequence). V shed 5 bases and J 3 bases; nucleotides not matched to a gene: 14. This CDR3 has 17 residues. The CDR3 DNA reads as TGTGCCAGCAGCCACACGACAGGGACGAGTGTGACAGATACGCAGTATTTT. Translating gives CASSHTTGTSVTDTQYF.

This clonotype was detected a few times. The chain combines TRBV4-3 with TRBJ1-2; D not certain. CDR3 size: 13 residues. V gave up 4 bases and J gave up 4 bases, with 10 bases separating them. CDR1 is LGHNA and CDR2 is YSLEER in the germline V gene. CDR3 nucleotide sequence: TGCGCCAGCAGCCCCTTTACGACCTATGGCTACACCTTC. This sequence encodes CASSPFTTYGYTF.

Comment on this clonotype: A much larger clone sits a single nucleotide away, making a read error possible. The chain employs TRBV10-2 and TRBJ1-2; D is undetermined. Germline V lookup: CDR1 WSHSY, CDR2 SAAADI. Trimming removed 3 bases from V and 7 bases from J, with 12 bases in between. The CDR3 runs 13 residues. The CDR3: CASSDGGGCGYTF. The CDR3 coding sequence is TGCGCCAGCAGTGATGGAGGTGGCTGTGGCTACACCTTC.

This clonotype has more than one count but fewer than ten. The rearrangement uses TRBV18 and TRBJ2-5; a possible D gene is TRBD1 (6 bases). TRBJ2-7 matches the DNA end more closely, so the J call is doubtful. This CDR3 region has 14 residues. Germline V lookup: CDR1 KGHSH, CDR2 LQKENI. In DNA, the CDR3 is TGTGCCAGCTCAGAAGACGACAGGCCCAACGAGCAGTACTTC. The encoded protein is CASSEDDRPNEQYF.

This clonotype has more than one count but fewer than ten. The chain carries TRBV20-1 and TRBJ2-3, with 16 bases fitting TRBD2. The CDR3 loop spans 17 amino acids. V lost 6 bases, J lost 7 bases, and 13 bases stayed unmatched. Germline V gene data show CDR1 as DFQATT and CDR2 as SNEGSKA (reference sequence). Here the CDR3 DNA reads TGCAGTGCCAGGGCCGGGACTAGCGGGGGGGCCGTAAATACGCAGTATTTT. Encoded protein: CSARAGTSGGAVNTQYF.

This clonotype was seen only once. Just one base apart from a much larger clone, this may be a read error. J is TRBJ2-7 and V is TRBV29-1, with D unresolved. The DNA end lines up better with TRBJ2-4; the J call may be wrong. Looked up from germline, CDR1 is SQVTM and CDR2 is ANQGSEA. CDR3 length: 12 amino acids. Written as DNA, the CDR3 is TGCAGCGTTCGGATAGGGCCAAACATTCAGTACTTC. Translating gives CSVRIGPNIQYF.